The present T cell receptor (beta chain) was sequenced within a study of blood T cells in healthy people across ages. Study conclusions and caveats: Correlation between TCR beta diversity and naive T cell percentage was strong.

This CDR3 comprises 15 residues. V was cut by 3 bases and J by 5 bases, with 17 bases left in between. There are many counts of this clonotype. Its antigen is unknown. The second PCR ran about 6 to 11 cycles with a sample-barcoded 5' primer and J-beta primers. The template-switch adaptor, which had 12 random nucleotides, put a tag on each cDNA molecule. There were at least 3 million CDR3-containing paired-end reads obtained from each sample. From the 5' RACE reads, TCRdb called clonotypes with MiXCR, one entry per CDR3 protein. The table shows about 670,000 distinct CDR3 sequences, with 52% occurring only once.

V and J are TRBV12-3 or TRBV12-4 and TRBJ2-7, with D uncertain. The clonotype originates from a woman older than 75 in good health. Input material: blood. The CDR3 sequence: CASSFRGVLVDEQYF. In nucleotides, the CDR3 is TGTGCCAGCAGTTTCCGTGGGGTCTTGGTAGACGAGCAGTACTTC.